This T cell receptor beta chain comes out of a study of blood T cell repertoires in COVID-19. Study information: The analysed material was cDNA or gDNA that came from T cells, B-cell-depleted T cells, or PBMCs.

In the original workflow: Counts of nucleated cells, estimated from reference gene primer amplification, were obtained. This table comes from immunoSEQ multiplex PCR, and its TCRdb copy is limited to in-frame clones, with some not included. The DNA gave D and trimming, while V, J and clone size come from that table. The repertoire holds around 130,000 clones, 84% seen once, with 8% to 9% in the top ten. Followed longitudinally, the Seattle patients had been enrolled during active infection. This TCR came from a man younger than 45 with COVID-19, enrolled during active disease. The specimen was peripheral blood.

The CDR3: CASSRDSSSGNTIYF. The CDR3 coding sequence is TGTGCCAGCAGCAGAGACTCGAGCTCTGGAAACACCATATATTTT. The chain recombines TRBV5-4 with TRBJ1-3; D remains ambiguous. CDR3 size: 15 residues. V was clipped by 4 bases and J by 0 bases, with 11 bases between them. CDR1 and CDR2 from the germline V gene are SGHNT and YYREEE (reference sequence).